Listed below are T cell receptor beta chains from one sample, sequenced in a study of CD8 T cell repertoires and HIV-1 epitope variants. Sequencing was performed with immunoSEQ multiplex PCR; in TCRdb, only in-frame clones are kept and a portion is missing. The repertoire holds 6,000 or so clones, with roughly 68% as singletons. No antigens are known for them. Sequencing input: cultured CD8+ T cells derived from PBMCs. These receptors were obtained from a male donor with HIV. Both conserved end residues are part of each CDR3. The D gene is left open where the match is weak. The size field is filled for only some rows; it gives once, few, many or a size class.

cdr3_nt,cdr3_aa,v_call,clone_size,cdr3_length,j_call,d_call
TGTGCCAGCAGCCCGGGGGGGGGCGAGCAGTACTTC,CASSPGGGEQYF,TRBV6-1,few,12,TRBJ2-7,TRBD2
TGTGCCAGCAGTTTCGGAAGCTCCTACAATGAGCAGTTCTTC,CASSFGSSYNEQFF,TRBV28,.,14,TRBJ2-1,.
TGTGCCACCAGCAGTACCCGCAACAGGAACACTGAAGCTTTCTTT,CATSSTRNRNTEAFF,TRBV15,.,15,TRBJ1-1,.
TGTGCCAGCAGTTTGCTAGCGGGGGGGAGTGAGCAGTTCTTC,CASSLLAGGSEQFF,TRBV27,few,14,TRBJ2-1,TRBD2
TGTGCCAGCAGCCTAGGGGACAGCGGGAGGGGTGGCTACACCTTC,CASSLGDSGRGGYTF,TRBV5-8,.,15,TRBJ1-2,TRBD1
TGTGCCAGCACCCCCATCGACCAGCCCTACGAGCAGTACTTC,CASTPIDQPYEQYF,TRBV7-9,.,14,TRBJ2-7,.
TGTGCCAGCAGCCAGAGGGGGGGGCACCTCACCGGGGAGCTGTTTTTT,CASSQRGGHLTGELFF,TRBV7-8,.,16,TRBJ2-2,.
TGTGCCAGCAGTTTTAGGACAGGACTCCCGAATGAGCAGTTCTTC,CASSFRTGLPNEQFF,TRBV28,once,15,TRBJ2-1,TRBD1
TGTGCCAGCAGTTACGGTCCCGGGGAGCTGTTTTTT,CASSYGPGELFF,TRBV6-5,.,12,TRBJ2-2,.
TGTGCCAGCAGTTTACTCTCTCGGACAGGGGAGGATGTAGGGACAGATACGCAGTATTTT,CASSLLSRTGEDVGTDTQYF,TRBV28,.,20,TRBJ2-3,TRBD1
TGTGCCAGCTCTGAGGTAACAGGGGGCACCTACGAGCAGTACTTC,CASSEVTGGTYEQYF,TRBV2,.,15,TRBJ2-7,TRBD1
TGTGCCTGGAGTGTACTGGGAGGCTATGGCTACACCTTC,CAWSVLGGYGYTF,TRBV30,.,13,TRBJ1-2,.
TGTGCCAGCAGCTCCCTAAAGGGGCGTCCGTACGAGCAGTACTTC,CASSSLKGRPYEQYF,TRBV7-6,.,15,TRBJ2-7,.
TGCGCCAGCAGTTTTCGGACTAGCGGGAGAGACATAGATACGCAGTATTTT,CASSFRTSGRDIDTQYF,TRBV23-1,.,17,TRBJ2-3,TRBD2
TGTGCCAGCAGCGTAACAGCGGGGGGCAGCCACGATACGCAGTATTTT,CASSVTAGGSHDTQYF,TRBV9,.,16,TRBJ2-3,TRBD2
TGCGCCAGCAGCCAAGATCGAGAGAACAATTCACCCCTCCACTTT,CASSQDRENNSPLHF,TRBV4-3,.,15,TRBJ1-6,.
TGTGCCAGCAGTACGGACAGGGAGAATAATCAGCCCCAGCATTTT,CASSTDRENNQPQHF,TRBV2,.,15,TRBJ1-5,TRBD1
TGCAGCGTTGAGGGAGACTCTAATGAAAAACTGTTTTTT,CSVEGDSNEKLFF,TRBV29-1,medium-sized,13,TRBJ1-4,.
TGTGCCAGCAGCTGGTCCGAAAATATGGTGTACGAGCAGTACTTC,CASSWSENMVYEQYF,TRBV5-6,.,15,TRBJ2-7,.
TGTGCCAGCAGCACCGACAGTAACGAGCAGTACTTC,CASSTDSNEQYF,TRBV7-9,.,12,TRBJ2-7,.
TGTGCCAGCAGTTACTTGGATATGAACACTGAAGCTTTCTTT,CASSYLDMNTEAFF,TRBV6-6,few,14,TRBJ1-1,.
TGTGCCAGCAGTGCGGACAGGTCGACCGGGGAGCTGTTTTTT,CASSADRSTGELFF,TRBV6-5,.,14,TRBJ2-2,TRBD1
TGTGCCAGCAGCCAAGGGACAGGGGCGCTGGTCGGGGAGACCCAGTACTTC,CASSQGTGALVGETQYF,TRBV14,.,17,TRBJ2-5,TRBD1
TGTGCCAGCAGCCCCCAGGGTGGACTCCCCGCCGACAATGAGCAGTTCTTC,CASSPQGGLPADNEQFF,TRBV5-4,.,17,TRBJ2-1,.
TGTGCCAGCAGCCAGGGACAGCCTGTCTACGAGCAGTACTTC,CASSQGQPVYEQYF,TRBV5-4,few,14,TRBJ2-7,TRBD1
TGTGCCAGCAGCTCTAACTACAATGAGCAGTTCTTC,CASSSNYNEQFF,TRBV7-6,few,12,TRBJ2-1,.
TGTGCCAGCACCGGGACAGGGGGCACCGGGGAGCTGTTTTTT,CASTGTGGTGELFF,TRBV6-4,.,14,TRBJ2-2,TRBD1
TGTGCCAGCAGGCCCCGGACCACAGGGATTCAGCCCCAGCATTTT,CASRPRTTGIQPQHF,TRBV27,.,15,TRBJ1-5,.
TGTGCCAGCAGCTTAGTCCTAGGGACTAGCGGGAATGAGCAGTTCTTC,CASSLVLGTSGNEQFF,TRBV7-9,.,16,TRBJ2-1,TRBD2
TGTGCCAGCAGTGACAGGGGACGAGAGACCCAGTACTTC,CASSDRGRETQYF,TRBV6-4,.,13,TRBJ2-5,.
TGTGCCAGTAGTATCCCAGCGGGAGGGTTCACAGATACGCAGTATTTT,CASSIPAGGFTDTQYF,TRBV19,.,16,TRBJ2-3,TRBD2
TGCGCCAGCAGCCAAGATGTGGGATCCACCGGGGAGCTGTTTTTT,CASSQDVGSTGELFF,TRBV4-3,.,15,TRBJ2-2,.
TGTGCCAGCAGCCAAGTACGAGATACGCAGTATTTT,CASSQVRDTQYF,TRBV14,few,12,TRBJ2-3,.
TGTGCCAGCAGCTTGCCAGGGTACTACGAGCAGTACTTC,CASSLPGYYEQYF,TRBV5-4,few,13,TRBJ2-7,.
TGTGCCAGCAGCTTAGACGTCTTTGTGAATCAGCCCCAGCATTTT,CASSLDVFVNQPQHF,TRBV7-2,few,15,TRBJ1-5,.
TGTGCCAGCAGTGAATCTCACAGTTTGAACACTGAAGCTTTCTTT,CASSESHSLNTEAFF,TRBV6-1,.,15,TRBJ1-1,.
TGTGCCACCAGCAGAGGGGCCGGGGGAACTGAAGCTTTCTTT,CATSRGAGGTEAFF,TRBV15,once,14,TRBJ1-1,.